The present entry profiles one T cell receptor beta chain with its context. This clonotype was counted a few times. Its target antigen remains unknown. No base quality values were provided; no much bigger clone lies one nucleotide off. Data came from an Illumina HiSeq 1500. TCRdb reanalyzed the raw reads on its own, using fastp at Q25 for trimming and MiXCR for clone calling, and kept in-frame beta chains. Here each entry gathers all rows of one CDR3 protein and keeps the most common genes and DNA. This sample holds over 300,000 distinct CDR3 sequences; 15% to 20% were observed only once. The ten largest clones take up approximately 12% of the sample. The sample comes from a study of T cell repertoires in cytomegalovirus infection (dated by TCRdb to between 2018 and 2021). About the investigation overall: Donor HLA type was relevant to the analysis, because carriage of CMV infection together with the matching HLA type was indicated by public TCR beta signatures.

In the germline V gene, CDR1 corresponds to KGHDR and CDR2 to SFDVKD. The CDR3 goes from the cysteine to the phenylalanine over 17 residues. Only CDR3 DNA remains: 51 bases, in frame from the first base. V sheds 4 bases and J sheds 3 bases, leaving 20 bases between their ends. Overall study outcomes, separate from this receptor: The ex vivo response was dominated by HLA-C-restricted CMV-specific TCR beta clonotypes, which also provided the single most frequent clonotype in two of eight donors. In both this cohort and an independent approximately 350-donor cohort, the cumulative frequency of public TCR beta family members distinguished carriers of CMV infection plus the relevant HLA type.

The chain is encoded by TRBV24-1 joined to TRBJ2-5, with the D segment possibly TRBD1 or TRBD2, each aligning over 5 bases. This TCR derives from a human donor in good health (CMV status not recorded). Some clones in this sample may be carry-over from other donors' samples. Sequenced: PBMCs. For the CDR3, the sequence is CATSDLYPGHGEETQYF. Read as DNA, the sequence is TGTGCCACCAGTGACCTATACCCGGGGCACGGGGAAGAGACCCAGTACTTC.